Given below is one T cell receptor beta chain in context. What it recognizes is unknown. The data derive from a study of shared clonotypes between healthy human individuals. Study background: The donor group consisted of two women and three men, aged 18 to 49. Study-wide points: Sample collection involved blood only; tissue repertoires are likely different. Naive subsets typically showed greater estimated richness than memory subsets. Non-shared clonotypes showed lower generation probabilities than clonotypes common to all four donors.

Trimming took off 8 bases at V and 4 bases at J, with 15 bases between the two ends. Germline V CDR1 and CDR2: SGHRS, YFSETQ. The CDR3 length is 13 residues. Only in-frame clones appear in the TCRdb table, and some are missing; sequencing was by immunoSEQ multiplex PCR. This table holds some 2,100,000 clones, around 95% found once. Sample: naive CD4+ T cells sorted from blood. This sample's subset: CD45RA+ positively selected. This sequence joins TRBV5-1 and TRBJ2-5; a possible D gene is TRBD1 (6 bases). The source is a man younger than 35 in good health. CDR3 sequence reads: CASQSRGRETQYF. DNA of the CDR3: TGCGCCAGTCAATCCAGGGGTCGAGAGACCCAGTACTTC.